What follows is one T cell receptor beta chain and its context. Its specificity is unknown. The data were obtained in a study of cytomegalovirus exposure and HLA in healthy donors. Across the whole study: Earlier, approximately 180 million T cells were analyzed, and approximately 110 million unique TCR beta sequences were found among them. Some 80 million unique TCRs from HLA-typed donors were held in an early data release.

Study results and caveats: Reportedly, TCR beta sequences accurately predicted HLA-A and HLA-B alleles in most subjects.

PCR used 60 Vbeta primers and 13 Jbeta primers. The method was immunoSEQ multiplex PCR; TCRdb's version includes in-frame clones alone and lacks a portion of them. The sample lists approximately 120,000 clones, roughly four fifths occurring once. This receptor was taken from a man in his forties or fifties in good health and CMV-seronegative. The sample comprised PBMCs.

CDR3 in amino acids: CASSLDRGLGSYNSPLHF. Written as DNA, the CDR3 is TGCGCCAGCAGCTTGGACAGGGGGCTCGGATCCTATAATTCACCCCTCCACTTT. The genes are TRBV5-1 and TRBJ1-6; 9 positions agree with TRBD1. The CDR3 runs to 18 residues. Germline loops: CDR1 SGHRS, CDR2 YFSETQ. The J segment lost 1 base and the V segment lost 0 bases, leaving 5 bases of the junction unmatched. The full variable domain, completed using reference TRBV5-1 and TRBJ1-6, is KAGVTQTPRYLIKTRGQQVTLSCSPISGHRSVSWYQQTPGQGLQFLFEYFSETQRNKGNFPGRFSGRQFSNSRSEMNVSTLELGDSALYLCASSLDRGLGSYNSPLHFGNGTRLTVT.